The next 16 T cell receptor beta chains were all read from a single sample in a study of radiotherapy plus CTLA-4 blockade in lung cancer. Profiled with immunoSEQ multiplex PCR; TCRdb holds only in-frame clones, not every one. The repertoire includes 83,000 or so clones, 83% of them detected once, and 0.82% sits in the top ten. Specimen: peripheral blood, collected from a patient treated with radiotherapy plus ipilimumab. These receptors were taken from a human donor with non-small cell lung cancer who had stable disease on radiotherapy plus ipilimumab.

The chain couples TRBV6-5 to TRBJ2-2; the match to TRBD1 covers 7 bases. Germline lookup yields CDR1 MNHEY and CDR2 SVGAGI. The CDR3 totals 14 residues. The V and J ends lost 11 bases and 1 base, in that order; junction bases with no gene match: 7. CDR3 residues: CAANRDRNTGELFF. In DNA form, the CDR3 reads TGTGCCGCAAACCGGGACAGGAACACCGGGGAGCTGTTTTTT.

Note on this clone: In the same sample, other DNA sequences code for this CDR3. The gene calls are TRBV28 and TRBJ1-5; no definite D call. Trimming removed 2 bases at V and 1 base at J, with 12 bases between. Germline V gene data show CDR1 as MDHEN and CDR2 as SYDVKM. CDR3 length: 16 residues. In nucleotides, the CDR3 is TGTGCCAGCAGTTTAGGCCAAGGAGGAAGCAATCAGCCCCAGCATTTT. Translation gives CASSLGQGGSNQPQHF.

This rearrangement joins TRBV18 to TRBJ2-7, with D tentatively TRBD1 (5 bases). Per the germline V gene, CDR1 is KGHSH and CDR2 is LQKENI. The V end lost 3 bases, the J end lost 0 bases, and 21 bases lay between the germline ends. The CDR3 contains 18 residues. CDR3 protein: CASSPKGYSQYLSYEQYF. For the CDR3, the DNA is TGTGCCAGCTCACCGAAGGGGTATTCCCAATATCTCTCCTACGAGCAGTACTTC.

This chain joins TRBV7-6 and TRBJ2-5, with 13 positions matching TRBD2. The V segment lost 2 bases and the J segment 1 base; nucleotides outside the gene matches: 7. Germline V gene data show CDR1 as SGHVS and CDR2 as FNYEAQ. This CDR3 region has 18 residues. CDR3 residues: CASSLRGGLAGTQETQYF. The CDR3 nucleotides are TGTGCCAGCAGCTTACGAGGGGGACTAGCGGGGACCCAAGAGACCCAGTACTTC.

This clone was observed a handful of times. V is TRBV5-4 and J is TRBJ2-2, with 7 bases fitting TRBD1. Unmatched junction bases numbered 5, after V lost 0 bases and J lost 3 bases. This CDR3 spans 16 amino acids. CDR1 is SGHNT, CDR2 YYREEE, per germline (reference sequence). The CDR3 loop is CASSLADRDDTGELFF. The CDR3 nucleotides are TGTGCCAGCAGCTTGGCAGACAGGGATGACACCGGGGAGCTGTTTTTT.

The rearrangement joins TRBV6-5 to TRBJ1-2; 9 bases map to TRBD1. The CDR3 is 15 amino acids. With 5 bases clipped from V and 1 base from J, the junction kept 5 bases outside the gene matches. Germline values: CDR1 MNHEY, CDR2 SVGAGI. The CDR3: CASSPGTGNNYGYTF. As DNA, the CDR3 is TGTGCCAGCAGTCCAGGGACAGGGAATAACTATGGCTACACCTTC.

The chain is built from TRBV5-1 and TRBJ1-6, with unresolved D. The V gene lost 7 bases and the J gene lost 2 bases, with 7 bases spanning the gap. CDR1 SGHRS and CDR2 YFSETQ come from the germline V gene. This CDR3 has 13 residues. In nucleotides, the CDR3 is TGCGCCAGCGGCGTTACCTATAATTCACCCCTCCACTTT. Encoded protein: CASGVTYNSPLHF.

The chain joins TRBV18 to TRBJ2-3, with TRBD2 identical over 7 bases. V lost 0 bases and J lost 1; bases outside the gene matches: 1. This CDR3 region has 15 residues. Germline V gives CDR1 KGHSH, CDR2 LQKENI. The CDR3 DNA follows: TGTGCCAGCTCACCACCGCTAGCGGGCACAGATACGCAGTATTTT. It is translated as CASSPPLAGTDTQYF.

The chain employs TRBV11-2 and TRBJ2-7; TRBD2 aligns across 7 bases. The CDR3 runs to 15 residues. Germline V gene data show CDR1 as SGHAT and CDR2 as FQNNGV. With 5 bases clipped from V and 6 bases from J, the junction kept 13 bases outside the gene matches. This CDR3 is CASSPTAGPGGEQYF. The DNA of the CDR3 is TGTGCCAGCAGCCCCACAGCGGGGCCTGGGGGCGAGCAGTACTTC.

In its sample, this clone was seen a few times. The rearrangement uses TRBV5-4 and TRBJ2-1, with no clear D. The CDR3 sequence is 15 residues long. The germline gives CDR1 SGHNT, CDR2 YYREEE (reference sequence). Deletions cut 2 bases from V and 8 bases from J, with 17 bases between. The CDR3 here is CASSFLESGSDEQFF. For the CDR3, the DNA is TGTGCCAGCAGCTTCTTAGAGTCTGGATCCGATGAGCAGTTCTTC.

The rearrangement uses TRBV7-9 and TRBJ2-1; TRBD2 aligns across 10 bases. The CDR3 loop spans 17 amino acids. Looked up from germline, CDR1 is SEHNR and CDR2 is FQNEAQ (reference sequence). V shed 1 base and J 7 bases; nucleotides not matched to a gene: 10. The CDR3 region is CASSLVLTSGTMNEQFF. CDR3 nucleotide sequence: TGTGCCAGCAGCTTAGTACTAACTAGCGGGACTATGAATGAGCAGTTCTTC. Full variable domain (outside the CDR3, taken from reference TRBV7-9 and TRBJ2-1): DTGVSQNPRHKITKRGQNVTFRCDPISEHNRLYWYRQTLGQGPEFLTYFQNEAQLEKSRLLSDRFSAERPKGSFSTLEIQRTEQGDSAMYLCASSLVLTSGTMNEQFFGPGTRLTVL.

The chain joins TRBV27 to TRBJ2-2, with D maybe TRBD1 (5 bases). The CDR3 totals 13 residues. Germline loops: CDR1 MNHEY, CDR2 SMNVEV (reference sequence). The V end was cut by 5 bases, the J end by 7 bases, with 11 bases between. The CDR3 loop reads CASSRQTYGELFF. The CDR3 nucleotides are TGTGCCAGCAGTCGACAGACGTACGGGGAGCTGTTTTTT.

This rearrangement joins TRBV5-1 to TRBJ1-3; 9 bases line up with TRBD1. V shed 0 bases, J shed 4 bases, and the junction held 5 bases outside the gene matches. This CDR3 spans 16 amino acids. Per germline, CDR1 SGHRS and CDR2 YFSETQ. The CDR3 bases are TGCGCCAGCAGCTTGGCGGGACAGGGTGCCGGAAACACCATATATTTT. This codes for CASSLAGQGAGNTIYF.

V usage is TRBV19 and J usage is TRBJ2-6; either TRBD1 or TRBD2 may fit D (5 bases each). CDR1 is LNHDA and CDR2 is SQIVND in the germline V gene (reference sequence). The CDR3 extends over 15 amino acids. With 5 bases removed from V and 2 bases from J, the gap between germline ends came to 10 bases. The chain's CDR3 is CASSRLQAGANVLTF. In DNA form, the CDR3 reads TGTGCCAGTAGTCGACTACAGGCTGGGGCCAACGTCCTGACTTTC. The entire variable domain, with the rest obtained from reference TRBV19 and TRBJ2-6, is as follows: DGGITQSPKYLFRKEGQNVTLSCEQNLNHDAMYWYRQDPGQGLRLIYYSQIVNDFQKGDIAEGYSVSREKKESFPLTVTSAQKNPTAFYLCASSRLQAGANVLTFGAGSRLTVL.

The chain uses TRBV6-1 and TRBJ2-5; TRBD1 matches at 10 bases. From germline, CDR1 is MNHNS and CDR2 SASEGT. V lost 3 bases to trimming and J lost 2 bases; unmatched junction nucleotides: 3. The CDR3 totals 15 residues. The CDR3 loop is CASSEPGQGQETQYF. CDR3 bases: TGTGCCAGCAGTGAGCCGGGACAGGGGCAAGAGACCCAGTACTTC.

This clone was found a few times. CDR3 nucleotides: TGTGCCAGCAGCTTAAGGAATGCTGAAGCTTTCTTT. Amino acid sequence: CASSLRNAEAFF. V usage is TRBV7-2 and J usage is TRBJ1-1; D call uncertain. V was shortened by 2 bases and J by 6 bases, with 7 bases between the two germline ends. The germline CDR1 and CDR2 sequences are SGHTA and FQGNSA. The CDR3 covers 12 residues.